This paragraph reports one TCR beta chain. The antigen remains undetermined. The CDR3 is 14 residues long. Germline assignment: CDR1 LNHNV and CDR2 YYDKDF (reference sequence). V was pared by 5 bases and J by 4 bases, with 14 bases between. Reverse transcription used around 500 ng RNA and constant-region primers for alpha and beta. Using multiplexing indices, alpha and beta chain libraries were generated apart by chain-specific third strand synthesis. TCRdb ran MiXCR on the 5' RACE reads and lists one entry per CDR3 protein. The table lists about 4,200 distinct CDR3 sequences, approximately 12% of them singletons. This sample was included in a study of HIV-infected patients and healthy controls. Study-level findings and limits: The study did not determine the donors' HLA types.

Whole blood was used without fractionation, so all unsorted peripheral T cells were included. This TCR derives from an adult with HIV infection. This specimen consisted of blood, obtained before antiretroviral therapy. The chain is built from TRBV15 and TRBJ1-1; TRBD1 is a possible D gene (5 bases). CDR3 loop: CATSLQGGVTEAFF. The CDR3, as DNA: TGTGCCACCAGCCTCCAGGGTGGGGTCACTGAAGCTTTCTTT.